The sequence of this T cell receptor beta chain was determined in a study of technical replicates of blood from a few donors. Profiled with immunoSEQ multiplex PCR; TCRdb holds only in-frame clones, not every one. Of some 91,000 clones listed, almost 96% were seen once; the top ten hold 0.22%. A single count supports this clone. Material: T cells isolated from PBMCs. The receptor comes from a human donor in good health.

CDR3 coding DNA: TGCGCCAGCAGCCAAGTTATGACGGGTCGCTCCTACGAGCAGTACTTC. This gives the protein CASSQVMTGRSYEQYF. The chain uses TRBV4-1 and TRBJ2-7; D remains ambiguous. The CDR3 is 16 amino acids. Trimming took 1 base from V and 0 from J, leaving 13 bases between them. Germline CDR1 reads MGHRA; CDR2 reads YSYEKL.